These T cell receptor beta chains were read from a single sample in a study of blood T cell repertoires in COVID-19. Assay: immunoSEQ multiplex PCR; the TCRdb copy retains only in-frame clones and omits some. The repertoire holds a few hundred thousand clones, with 87% as singletons. Sequencing was performed on peripheral blood. The origin of the receptors is a man aged 18 to 30 with active or convalescent COVID-19. The CDR3 runs from the conserved cysteine through the conserved F or W. Fields, in order: D gene, V gene, clone size, J gene, CDR3 protein, CDR3 DNA. D genes are given only for firm matches. Not all rows give a size; the values are once, few, many and, for expanded clones, a class.

D gene: .
V gene: TRBV4-3
clone size: .
J gene: TRBJ2-7
CDR3 protein: CASSQERVRSYEQYF
CDR3 DNA: TGCGCCAGCAGCCAAGAGAGGGTTCGGTCCTACGAGCAGTACTTC

D gene: TRBD2
V gene: TRBV18
clone size: .
J gene: TRBJ2-3
CDR3 protein: CASSPPPGLAGIDTKDTQYF
CDR3 DNA: TGTGCCAGCTCACCACCGCCGGGTCTAGCGGGAATCGATACCAAAGATACGCAGTATTTT

D gene: .
V gene: TRBV4-3
clone size: .
J gene: TRBJ1-2
CDR3 protein: CASSSTGTYTF
CDR3 DNA: TGCGCCAGCAGTTCCACAGGGACCTACACCTTC

D gene: .
V gene: TRBV20-1
clone size: .
J gene: TRBJ2-7
CDR3 protein: CSASRTPFRGSYEQYF
CDR3 DNA: TGCAGTGCTAGTCGGACACCGTTCAGGGGCTCCTACGAGCAGTACTTC

D gene: TRBD2
V gene: TRBV4-3
clone size: .
J gene: TRBJ2-4
CDR3 protein: CASSQASGGAKNIQYF
CDR3 DNA: TGCGCCAGCAGCCAAGCGAGCGGGGGAGCCAAAAACATTCAGTACTTC

D gene: TRBD1
V gene: TRBV27
clone size: once
J gene: TRBJ1-1
CDR3 protein: CASSQKGGTATEAFF
CDR3 DNA: TGTGCCAGCAGTCAGAAAGGGGGCACGGCCACTGAAGCTTTCTTT

D gene: TRBD1
V gene: TRBV5-1
clone size: once
J gene: TRBJ2-3
CDR3 protein: CASSLLGQGLDTQYF
CDR3 DNA: TGCGCCAGCAGCTTGTTGGGACAGGGATTGGATACGCAGTATTTT

D gene: .
V gene: TRBV6-5
clone size: few
J gene: TRBJ2-2
CDR3 protein: CASSYSMPTGSGELFF
CDR3 DNA: TGTGCCAGCAGTTACTCGATGCCAACAGGGTCCGGGGAGCTGTTTTTT

D gene: .
V gene: TRBV28
clone size: once
J gene: TRBJ1-3
CDR3 protein: CASSLQGHSGNTIYF
CDR3 DNA: TGTGCCAGCAGTTTACAGGGACACTCTGGAAACACCATATATTTT

D gene: TRBD2
V gene: TRBV7-9
clone size: .
J gene: TRBJ2-2
CDR3 protein: CASSLAETAGELFF
CDR3 DNA: TGTGCCAGCAGCCTAGCGGAGACGGCCGGGGAGCTGTTTTTT

D gene: .
V gene: TRBV28
clone size: .
J gene: TRBJ1-3
CDR3 protein: CASSYVHTIYF
CDR3 DNA: TGTGCCAGCAGCTATGTACACACCATATATTTT

D gene: TRBD1
V gene: TRBV28
clone size: few
J gene: TRBJ1-3
CDR3 protein: CASSPRSRGPGNTIYF
CDR3 DNA: TGTGCCAGCAGTCCCCGGAGCAGGGGGCCTGGAAACACCATATATTTT

D gene: .
V gene: TRBV28
clone size: .
J gene: TRBJ2-3
CDR3 protein: CASSLLEGGAPTQYF
CDR3 DNA: TGTGCCAGCAGTTTATTGGAGGGCGGAGCCCCTACGCAGTATTTT

D gene: .
V gene: TRBV12-5
clone size: .
J gene: TRBJ2-3
CDR3 protein: CASGQGPDTQYF
CDR3 DNA: TGTGCTAGTGGTCAGGGCCCCGATACGCAGTATTTT

D gene: TRBD2
V gene: TRBV7-3
clone size: once
J gene: TRBJ2-3
CDR3 protein: CASSFTGRALDTQYF
CDR3 DNA: TGTGCCAGCAGCTTTACCGGGAGGGCCTTAGATACGCAGTATTTT

D gene: .
V gene: TRBV19
clone size: once
J gene: TRBJ1-1
CDR3 protein: CASKDWANTEAFF
CDR3 DNA: TGTGCCAGTAAGGATTGGGCGAACACTGAAGCTTTCTTT

D gene: TRBD2
V gene: TRBV4-1
clone size: .
J gene: TRBJ2-5
CDR3 protein: CASSQGTSGGARETQYF
CDR3 DNA: TGCGCCAGCAGCCAGGGTACTAGCGGGGGGGCCCGGGAGACCCAGTACTTC

D gene: TRBD1
V gene: TRBV5-1
clone size: .
J gene: TRBJ1-1
CDR3 protein: CASSLDRGTNTEAFF
CDR3 DNA: TGCGCCAGCAGCTTGGACAGGGGTACGAACACTGAAGCTTTCTTT

D gene: TRBD2
V gene: TRBV24-1
clone size: few
J gene: TRBJ2-1
CDR3 protein: CATSGEGLVSSYNEQFF
CDR3 DNA: TGTGCCACCAGTGGGGAGGGACTTGTGAGCTCCTACAATGAGCAGTTCTTC

D gene: TRBD1
V gene: TRBV6-5
clone size: .
J gene: TRBJ1-2
CDR3 protein: CASSYQPGQGAHGYTF
CDR3 DNA: TGTGCCAGCAGTTACCAACCAGGACAGGGTGCGCATGGCTACACCTTC

D gene: TRBD1
V gene: TRBV18
clone size: .
J gene: TRBJ1-5
CDR3 protein: CASSPGQGNQPQHF
CDR3 DNA: TGTGCCAGCTCACCGGGACAGGGGAATCAGCCCCAGCATTTT

D gene: TRBD1
V gene: TRBV6-5
clone size: .
J gene: TRBJ1-5
CDR3 protein: CASTNPRGALQPQHF
CDR3 DNA: TGTGCCAGCACCAACCCCAGGGGGGCGCTTCAGCCCCAGCATTTT

D gene: TRBD2
V gene: TRBV6-4
clone size: .
J gene: TRBJ2-1
CDR3 protein: CASSVPSGVSYNEQFF
CDR3 DNA: TGTGCCAGCAGTGTACCTAGCGGTGTCTCCTACAATGAGCAGTTCTTC

D gene: .
V gene: TRBV7-2
clone size: .
J gene: TRBJ1-6
CDR3 protein: CASSLAVDNSPLHF
CDR3 DNA: TGTGCCAGCAGCTTAGCGGTAGATAATTCACCCCTCCACTTT

D gene: .
V gene: TRBV19
clone size: .
J gene: TRBJ1-5
CDR3 protein: CASSTRGIWDQPQHF
CDR3 DNA: TGTGCCAGTAGTACCCGGGGGATTTGGGATCAGCCCCAGCATTTT

D gene: .
V gene: TRBV2
clone size: .
J gene: TRBJ2-3
CDR3 protein: CASHEEGGGTDTQYF
CDR3 DNA: TGTGCCAGCCATGAAGAAGGAGGGGGCACAGATACGCAGTATTTT

D gene: TRBD1
V gene: TRBV27
clone size: .
J gene: TRBJ1-5
CDR3 protein: CASTPGTGGNQPQHF
CDR3 DNA: TGTGCCAGCACCCCGGGGACAGGTGGTAATCAGCCCCAGCATTTT

D gene: TRBD1
V gene: TRBV2
clone size: .
J gene: TRBJ1-2
CDR3 protein: CASSDLGTGYGYTF
CDR3 DNA: TGTGCCAGCAGTGACCTAGGGACAGGGTATGGCTACACCTTC

D gene: TRBD1
V gene: TRBV27
clone size: .
J gene: TRBJ2-1
CDR3 protein: CASSSSRDRGGSDEQFF
CDR3 DNA: TGTGCCAGCAGTTCGTCTCGGGACAGGGGAGGATCGGATGAGCAGTTCTTC

D gene: .
V gene: TRBV5-4
clone size: once
J gene: TRBJ2-1
CDR3 protein: CASSTPPAGYNEQFF
CDR3 DNA: TGTGCCAGCAGCACCCCCCCGGCAGGGTACAATGAGCAGTTCTTC

D gene: .
V gene: TRBV7-2
clone size: .
J gene: TRBJ1-2
CDR3 protein: CASSKDRYGYTF
CDR3 DNA: TGTGCCAGCAGCAAGGACAGATATGGCTACACCTTC

D gene: .
V gene: TRBV10-2
clone size: .
J gene: TRBJ2-7
CDR3 protein: CASRARTETYEQYF
CDR3 DNA: TGCGCCAGCAGAGCCCGGACAGAAACCTACGAGCAGTACTTC

D gene: TRBD1
V gene: TRBV7-6
clone size: .
J gene: TRBJ1-2
CDR3 protein: CASSPDSTGLIGYTF
CDR3 DNA: TGTGCCAGCAGCCCGGATTCGACAGGGTTGATAGGCTACACCTTC

D gene: .
V gene: TRBV7-5
clone size: .
J gene: TRBJ1-6
CDR3 protein: CAREGATSSYNSPLHF
CDR3 DNA: TGTGCCAGAGAGGGCGCCACAAGCTCCTATAATTCACCCCTCCACTTT

D gene: .
V gene: TRBV9
clone size: few
J gene: TRBJ2-1
CDR3 protein: CASSVGAGSYNEQFF
CDR3 DNA: TGTGCCAGCAGCGTAGGTGCGGGGTCCTACAATGAGCAGTTCTTC

D gene: TRBD1
V gene: TRBV19
clone size: .
J gene: TRBJ1-6
CDR3 protein: CASSRTHRGNSPLHF
CDR3 DNA: TGTGCCAGTAGTAGGACCCACAGGGGGAATTCACCCCTCCACTTT

D gene: TRBD1
V gene: TRBV10-3
clone size: .
J gene: TRBJ2-1
CDR3 protein: CAISERGPYNEQFF
CDR3 DNA: TGTGCCATCAGTGAGAGGGGGCCTTACAATGAGCAGTTCTTC

D gene: .
V gene: TRBV12-3/TRBV12-4
clone size: once
J gene: TRBJ1-1
CDR3 protein: CASSPPGHPEAFF
CDR3 DNA: TGTGCCAGCAGTCCGCCCGGACACCCCGAAGCTTTCTTT

D gene: .
V gene: TRBV19
clone size: few
J gene: TRBJ2-3
CDR3 protein: CASRGDTQYF
CDR3 DNA: TGTGCCTCCAGGGGAGATACGCAGTATTTT